This T cell receptor beta chain was sequenced in a study of sequential checkpoint blockade in melanoma. At the level of the study: Arm A got nivolumab then ipilimumab; arm B the reverse, 1:1.

This clone rates as medium-sized. Generated by immunoSEQ multiplex PCR, the TCRdb table keeps only in-frame clones and is missing some. Seen here are roughly 1,500 clones, roughly a quarter observed once, and the top ten hold approximately 8.2%. This CDR3 region has 16 residues. The V end lost 7 bases, the J end lost 4 bases, and 17 bases lay between the germline ends. Germline CDR1 is SGHNT and CDR2 is YENEEA. As to treatment: randomized to nivolumab then ipilimumab (arm A) or the reverse (arm B). V is TRBV11-3 and J is TRBJ1-6, with D uncertain. Sequencing was performed on tumor tissue (inferred from file names), taken from a patient given nivolumab and ipilimumab in sequence. This receptor was identified in a human donor with melanoma. CDR3 sequence (DNA): TGTGCCAGCACCCTAGGAGACACACATTATAATTCACCCCTCCACTTT. Translated, it gives CASTLGDTHYNSPLHF. The complete variable domain, with remaining parts taken from reference TRBV11-3 and TRBJ1-6, reads EAGVVQSPRYKIIEKKQPVAFWCNPISGHNTLYWYLQNLGQGPELLIRYENEEAVDDSQLPKDRFSAERLKGVDSTLKIQPAELGDSAVYLCASTLGDTHYNSPLHFGNGTRLTVT.